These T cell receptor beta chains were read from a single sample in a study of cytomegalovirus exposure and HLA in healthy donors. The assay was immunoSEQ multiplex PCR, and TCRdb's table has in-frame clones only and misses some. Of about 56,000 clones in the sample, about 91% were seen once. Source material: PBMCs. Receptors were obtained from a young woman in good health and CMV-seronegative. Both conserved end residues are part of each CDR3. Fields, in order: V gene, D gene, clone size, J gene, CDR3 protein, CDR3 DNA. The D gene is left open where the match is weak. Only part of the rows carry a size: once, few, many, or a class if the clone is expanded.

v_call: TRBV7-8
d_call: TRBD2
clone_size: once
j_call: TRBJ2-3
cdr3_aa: CASSQTAGGPGTDTQYF
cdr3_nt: TGTGCCAGCAGCCAAACAGCGGGAGGGCCGGGGACAGATACGCAGTATTTT

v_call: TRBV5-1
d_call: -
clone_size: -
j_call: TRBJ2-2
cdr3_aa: CASRDEGVGELFF
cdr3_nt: TGCGCCAGCAGAGACGAGGGCGTCGGGGAGCTGTTTTTT

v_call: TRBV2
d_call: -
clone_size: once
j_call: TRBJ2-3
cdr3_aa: CASSTLTVQSTDTQYF
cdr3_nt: TGTGCCAGCAGCACCTTGACAGTCCAAAGCACAGATACGCAGTATTTT

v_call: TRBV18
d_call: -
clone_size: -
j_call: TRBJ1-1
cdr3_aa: CASSQGGRNTEAFF
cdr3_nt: TGTGCCAGCTCACAAGGAGGGCGGAACACTGAAGCTTTCTTT

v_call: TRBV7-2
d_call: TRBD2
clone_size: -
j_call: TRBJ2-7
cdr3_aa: CASSPSGGLAGVEQYF
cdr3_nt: TGTGCCAGCAGCCCCTCCGGGGGACTAGCGGGAGTGGAGCAGTACTTC

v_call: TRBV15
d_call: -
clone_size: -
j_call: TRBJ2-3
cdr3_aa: CATSRGYDRSTDTQYF
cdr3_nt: TGTGCCACCAGCAGAGGCTACGACAGGAGCACAGATACGCAGTATTTT

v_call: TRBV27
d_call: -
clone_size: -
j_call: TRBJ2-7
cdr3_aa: CASSLSFPGDEQYF
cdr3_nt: TGTGCCAGCAGTTTATCCTTCCCCGGGGACGAGCAGTACTTC

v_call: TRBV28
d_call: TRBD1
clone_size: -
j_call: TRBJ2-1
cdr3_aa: CASSPGQGAYNEQFF
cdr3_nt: TGTGCCAGCAGTCCGGGACAGGGGGCCTACAATGAGCAGTTCTTC

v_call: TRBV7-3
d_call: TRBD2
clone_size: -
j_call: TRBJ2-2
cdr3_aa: CASSLQAGRGTGELFF
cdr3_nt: TGTGCCAGCAGCTTACAGGCAGGGAGGGGCACCGGGGAGCTGTTTTTT

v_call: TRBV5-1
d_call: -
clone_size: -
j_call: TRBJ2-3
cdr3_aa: CASSRGETHTDTQYF
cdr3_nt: TGCGCCAGCAGCAGGGGCGAAACGCACACAGATACGCAGTATTTT

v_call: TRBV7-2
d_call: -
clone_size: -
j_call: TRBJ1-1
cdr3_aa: CASSLVGQPNTEAFF
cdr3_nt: TGTGCCAGCAGCTTAGTAGGACAGCCGAACACTGAAGCTTTCTTT

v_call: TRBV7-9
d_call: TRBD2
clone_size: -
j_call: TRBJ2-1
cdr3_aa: CASSRWRGAFNEQFF
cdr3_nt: TGTGCCAGCAGCCGCTGGCGGGGGGCCTTCAATGAGCAGTTCTTC

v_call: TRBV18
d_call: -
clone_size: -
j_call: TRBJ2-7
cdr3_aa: CASSRTAYSYEQYF
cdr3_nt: TGTGCCAGCTCAAGGACAGCCTACTCCTACGAGCAGTACTTC

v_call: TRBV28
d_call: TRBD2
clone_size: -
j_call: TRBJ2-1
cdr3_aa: CASSLGTSNRLQREQFF
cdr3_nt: TGTGCCAGCAGTCTCGGGACTAGTAACCGTCTTCAGCGGGAGCAGTTCTTC

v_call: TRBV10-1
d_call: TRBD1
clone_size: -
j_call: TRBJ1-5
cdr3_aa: CASGQGAGQPQHF
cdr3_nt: TGCGCCAGCGGACAGGGGGCGGGTCAGCCCCAGCATTTT

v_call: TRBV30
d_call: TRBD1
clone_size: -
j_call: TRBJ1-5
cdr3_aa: CASQAGQADQPQHF
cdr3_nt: TGTGCCTCCCAAGCTGGACAGGCCGATCAGCCCCAGCATTTT

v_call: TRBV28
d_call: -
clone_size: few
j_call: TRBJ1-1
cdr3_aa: CASSPQVQATEAFF
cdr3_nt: TGTGCCAGCAGTCCACAGGTTCAGGCCACTGAAGCTTTCTTT

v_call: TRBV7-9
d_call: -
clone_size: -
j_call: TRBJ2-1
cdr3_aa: CASSPQDFYNEQFF
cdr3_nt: TGTGCCAGCAGCCCGCAGGACTTCTACAATGAGCAGTTCTTC

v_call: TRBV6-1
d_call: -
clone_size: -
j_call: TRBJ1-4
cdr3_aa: CASAGVATNEKLFF
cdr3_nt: TGTGCCAGCGCAGGGGTCGCAACTAATGAAAAACTGTTTTTT

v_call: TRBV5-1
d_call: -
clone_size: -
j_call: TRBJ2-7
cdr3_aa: CASRLDEAYEQYF
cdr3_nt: TGCGCCAGCAGACTAGATGAGGCCTACGAGCAGTACTTC

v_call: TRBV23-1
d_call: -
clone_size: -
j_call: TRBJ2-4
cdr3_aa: CASSLHGNF
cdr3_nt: TGCGCCAGCAGTCTTCACGGGAACTTC

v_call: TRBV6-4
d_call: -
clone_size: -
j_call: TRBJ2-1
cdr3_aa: CASRGGGPANEQFF
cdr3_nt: TGTGCCAGCAGAGGGGGGGGGCCAGCGAATGAGCAGTTCTTC

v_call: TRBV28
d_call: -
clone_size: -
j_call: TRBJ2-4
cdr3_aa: CASSLQKNIQYF
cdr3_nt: TGTGCCAGCAGTTTACAGAAAAACATTCAGTACTTC

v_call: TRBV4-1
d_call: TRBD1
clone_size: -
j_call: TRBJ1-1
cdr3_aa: CASSQGQGTGGTEAFF
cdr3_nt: TGCGCCAGCAGCCAAGGCCAAGGGACAGGGGGCACTGAAGCTTTCTTT

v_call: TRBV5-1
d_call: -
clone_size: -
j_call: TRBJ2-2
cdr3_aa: CASSRGTGELFF
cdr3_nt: TGCGCCAGCAGCCGAGGAACCGGGGAGCTGTTTTTT

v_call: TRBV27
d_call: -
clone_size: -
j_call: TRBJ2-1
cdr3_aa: CASSLYPPRAFSYNEQFF
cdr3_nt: TGTGCCAGCAGTTTATATCCCCCCAGGGCCTTTTCCTACAATGAGCAGTTCTTC

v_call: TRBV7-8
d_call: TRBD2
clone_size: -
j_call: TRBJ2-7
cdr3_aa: CASSYVAGGSYEQYF
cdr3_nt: TGTGCCAGCAGCTACGTAGCGGGAGGTTCCTACGAGCAGTACTTC

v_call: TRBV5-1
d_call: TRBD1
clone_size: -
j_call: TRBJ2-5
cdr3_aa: CASSPPTGVGETQYF
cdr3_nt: TGCGCCAGCTCTCCACCCACAGGGGTCGGCGAGACCCAGTACTTC

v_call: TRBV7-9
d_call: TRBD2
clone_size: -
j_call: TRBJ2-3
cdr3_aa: CASRMGTSGSTDTQYF
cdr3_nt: TGTGCCAGCCGCATGGGGACTAGCGGGAGCACAGATACGCAGTATTTT

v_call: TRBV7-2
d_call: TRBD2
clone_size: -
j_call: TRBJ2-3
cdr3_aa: CASSLVAGAGDTQYF
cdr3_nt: TGTGCCAGCAGCTTAGTAGCGGGAGCGGGAGATACGCAGTATTTT

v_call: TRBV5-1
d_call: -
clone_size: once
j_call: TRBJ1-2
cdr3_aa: CASSLGYGGGLYGYTF
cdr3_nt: TGCGCCAGCAGCTTGGGGTATGGTGGCGGACTCTATGGCTACACCTTC

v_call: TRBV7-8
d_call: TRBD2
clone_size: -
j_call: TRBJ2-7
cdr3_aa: CASSAGTSGRLYEQYF
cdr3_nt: TGTGCCAGCAGCGCAGGGACTAGCGGGAGGCTCTACGAGCAGTACTTC

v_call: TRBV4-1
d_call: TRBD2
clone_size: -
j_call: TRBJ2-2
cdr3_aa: CASSQIAGNTGELFF
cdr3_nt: TGCGCCAGCAGCCAGATAGCGGGGAACACCGGGGAGCTGTTTTTT

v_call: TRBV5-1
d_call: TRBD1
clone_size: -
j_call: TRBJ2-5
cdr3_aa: CASSSRQGETQYF
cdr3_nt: TGCGCCAGCAGCTCGAGACAGGGGGAGACCCAGTACTTC

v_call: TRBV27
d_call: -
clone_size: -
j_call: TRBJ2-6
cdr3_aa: CASSLRFLGHGVSGANVLTF
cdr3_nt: TGTGCCAGCAGTTTGAGGTTTCTTGGACACGGAGTCTCTGGGGCCAACGTCCTGACTTTC

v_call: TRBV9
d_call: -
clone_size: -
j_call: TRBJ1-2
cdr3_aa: CASSVAGGMANYGYTF
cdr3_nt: TGTGCCAGCAGCGTAGCGGGGGGCATGGCTAACTATGGCTACACCTTC

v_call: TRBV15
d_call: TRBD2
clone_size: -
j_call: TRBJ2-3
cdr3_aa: CATSRDDLSGRGSDTQYF
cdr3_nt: TGTGCCACCAGCAGAGATGACCTTAGCGGGAGAGGGTCAGATACGCAGTATTTT